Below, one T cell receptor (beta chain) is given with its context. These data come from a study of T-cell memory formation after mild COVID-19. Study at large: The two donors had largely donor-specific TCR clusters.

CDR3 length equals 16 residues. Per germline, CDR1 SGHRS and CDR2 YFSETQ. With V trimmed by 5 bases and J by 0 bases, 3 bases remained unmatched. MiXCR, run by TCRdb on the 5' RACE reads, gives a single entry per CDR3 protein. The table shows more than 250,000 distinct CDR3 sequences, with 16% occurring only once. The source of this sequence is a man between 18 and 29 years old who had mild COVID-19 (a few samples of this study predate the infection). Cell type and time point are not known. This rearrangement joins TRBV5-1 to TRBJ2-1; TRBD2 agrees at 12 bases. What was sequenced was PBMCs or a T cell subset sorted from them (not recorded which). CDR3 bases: TGCGCCAGCAGGACTAGCGGGGGTGTCTCCTACAATGAGCAGTTCTTC. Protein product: CASRTSGGVSYNEQFF.